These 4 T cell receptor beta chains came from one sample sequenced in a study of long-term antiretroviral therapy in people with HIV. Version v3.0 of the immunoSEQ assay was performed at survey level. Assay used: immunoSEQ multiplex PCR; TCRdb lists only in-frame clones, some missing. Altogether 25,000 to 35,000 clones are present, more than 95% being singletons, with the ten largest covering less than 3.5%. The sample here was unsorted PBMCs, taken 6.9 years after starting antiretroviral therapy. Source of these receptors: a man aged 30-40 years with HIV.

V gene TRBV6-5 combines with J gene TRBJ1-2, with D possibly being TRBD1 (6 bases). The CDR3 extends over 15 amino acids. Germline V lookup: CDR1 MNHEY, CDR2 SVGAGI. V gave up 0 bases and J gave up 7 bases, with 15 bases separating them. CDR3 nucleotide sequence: TGTGCCAGCAGTTACTCGAAAGCGGGGGCGCTTGGCTACACCTTC. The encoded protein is CASSYSKAGALGYTF.

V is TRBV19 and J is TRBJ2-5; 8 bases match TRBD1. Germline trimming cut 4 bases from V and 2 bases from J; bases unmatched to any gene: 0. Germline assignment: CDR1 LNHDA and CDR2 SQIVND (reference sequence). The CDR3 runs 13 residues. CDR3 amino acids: CASSRQGQETQYF. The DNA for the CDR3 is TGTGCCAGTAGTAGACAGGGGCAAGAGACCCAGTACTTC.

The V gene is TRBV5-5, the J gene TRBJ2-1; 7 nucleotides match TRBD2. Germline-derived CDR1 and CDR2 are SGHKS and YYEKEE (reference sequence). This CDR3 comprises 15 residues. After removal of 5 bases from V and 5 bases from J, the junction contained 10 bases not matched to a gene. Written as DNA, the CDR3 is TGTGCCAGCAGTCGAACTAGCGCACCTAACAATGAGCAGTTCTTC. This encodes CASSRTSAPNNEQFF.

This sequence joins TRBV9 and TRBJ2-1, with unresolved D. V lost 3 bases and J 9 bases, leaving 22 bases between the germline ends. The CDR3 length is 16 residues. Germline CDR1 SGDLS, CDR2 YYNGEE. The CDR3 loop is CASSEPPGLLGSEQFF. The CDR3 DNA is TGTGCCAGCAGCGAGCCCCCGGGCCTACTTGGGTCTGAGCAGTTCTTC.